A single sample is the source of the 11 T cell receptor beta chains below, sequenced in a study of PD-1 blockade in mismatch repair-deficient tumors. Assay used: immunoSEQ multiplex PCR; TCRdb lists only in-frame clones, some missing. The sample holds 95,000 to 150,000 clones; around 86% are singletons and the top ten take roughly 14%. The sequences come from peripheral blood, collected 44 weeks after starting pembrolizumab. These receptors were taken from an adult with mismatch repair-deficient cancer.

The rearrangement links TRBV30 to TRBJ2-7; D is undetermined. V lost 0 bases and J lost 0, with 9 bases in between. The CDR3 is made up of 14 amino acids. CDR1 is GTSNPN and CDR2 is SVGIG in the germline V gene (reference sequence). Here the CDR3 reads CAWSVPRDSYEQYF. The CDR3 DNA reads as TGTGCCTGGAGTGTACCCCGAGACTCCTACGAGCAGTACTTC. Using reference TRBV30 and TRBJ2-7 for the parts outside the CDR3, the full variable domain is SQTIHQWPATLVQPVGSPLSLECTVEGTSNPNLYWYRQAAGRGLQLLFYSVGIGQISSEVPQNLSASRPQDRQFILSSKKLLLSDSGFYLCAWSVPRDSYEQYFGPGTRLTVT.

The chain combines TRBV27 with TRBJ2-7, with 10 bases identical to TRBD1. The CDR3 is made up of 15 amino acids. With 5 bases clipped from V and 2 bases from J, the junction kept 6 bases outside the gene matches. Germline CDR1 and CDR2: MNHEY and SMNVEV (reference sequence). CDR3 amino acids: CASSPRQGATYEQYF. The CDR3 region has the DNA TGTGCCAGCAGTCCCCGACAGGGGGCAACCTACGAGCAGTACTTC.

DNA for the CDR3: TGTGCCAGCAGTTACAACCGGGGAACGGCAACCTACGAGCAGTACTTC. Encoded protein: CASSYNRGTATYEQYF. This chain links TRBV6-5 with TRBJ2-7; possible D gene TRBD2, 5 bases. Looked up from germline, CDR1 is MNHEY and CDR2 is SVGAGI. The CDR3 is made up of 16 amino acids. The germline V and J ends were trimmed by 2 bases and 2 bases, with 16 bases remaining between them.

The J gene is TRBJ2-2, the V gene TRBV19; 7 bases agree with TRBD2. The germline V gene encodes CDR1 LNHDA and CDR2 SQIVND (reference sequence). The V and J ends lost 3 bases and 3 bases, in that order; junction bases with no gene match: 4. The CDR3 spans 15 residues. CDR3 in amino acids: CASSIPGLDTGELFF. DNA for the CDR3: TGTGCCAGTAGTATCCCCGGACTAGACACCGGGGAGCTGTTTTTT.

The V and J genes are TRBV5-4 and TRBJ2-3; D unresolved. Germline values: CDR1 SGHNT, CDR2 YYREEE (reference sequence). The CDR3 extends over 12 amino acids. The germline V and J ends were trimmed by 4 bases and 4 bases, with 7 bases remaining between them. In DNA, the CDR3 is TGTGCCAGCAGCACCACTTCAGATACGCAGTATTTT. It is translated as CASSTTSDTQYF. The full variable domain, in which reference TRBV5-4 and TRBJ2-3 provide the parts outside the CDR3, is ETGVTQSPTHLIKTRGQQVTLRCSSQSGHNTVSWYQQALGQGPQFIFQYYREEENGRGNFPPRFSGLQFPNYSSELNVNALELDDSALYLCASSTTSDTQYFGPGTRLTVL.

The CDR3 DNA reads as TGTGCCAGCTCCCCCCGAGAGGGAGGTAGCACAGATACGCAGTATTTT. Translating gives CASSPREGGSTDTQYF. V usage is TRBV18 and J usage is TRBJ2-3; D is possibly TRBD2 (6 bases). CDR1 is KGHSH, CDR2 LQKENI, per germline. V lost 6 bases to trimming and J lost 0 bases, with 16 bases between them. The CDR3 loop spans 16 amino acids. The full variable domain, in which reference TRBV18 and TRBJ2-3 provide the parts outside the CDR3, is NAGVMQNPRHLVRRRGQEARLRCSPMKGHSHVYWYRQLPEEGLKFMVYLQKENIIDESGMPKERFSAEFPKEGPSILRIQQVVRGDSAAYFCASSPREGGSTDTQYFGPGTRLTVL.

The chain joins TRBV5-6 to TRBJ2-3; unclear D gene. The V end lost 0 bases, the J end lost 2 bases, and 10 bases lay between the germline ends. The CDR3 is made up of 15 amino acids. Germline lookup yields CDR1 SGHDT and CDR2 YYEEEE. CDR3 sequence (DNA): TGTGCCAGCAGCTTGGTACCCAGACACACAGATACGCAGTATTTT. The encoded protein is CASSLVPRHTDTQYF.

This sequence joins TRBV11-2 and TRBJ2-1; no clear D gene. There are 14 residues in the CDR3. Trimming took 3 bases from V and 7 from J, leaving 13 bases between them. CDR1 SGHAT and CDR2 FQNNGV come from the germline V gene. The CDR3 loop reads CASSFGSGWNEQFF. The CDR3 DNA follows: TGTGCCAGCAGCTTTGGCTCGGGTTGGAATGAGCAGTTCTTC.

The chain has TRBV23-1 and TRBJ2-7, with a possible D match to TRBD1 (5 bases). TRBV23-1 is treated as an ORF (open reading frame) with a function not yet certain. Trimming stripped 2 bases from V and 6 bases from J, with 17 bases between. The CDR3 is 15 residues long. Here the CDR3 DNA reads TGCGCCAGCAGTCAACCCCGACTCCAGGGATGCGAGCAGTACTTC. Residues: CASSQPRLQGCEQYF.

V usage is TRBV9 and J usage is TRBJ2-5; D call uncertain. Trimming took 2 bases from V and 1 from J, leaving 6 bases between them. CDR3 size: 13 residues. The germline V gene has CDR1 SGDLS and CDR2 YYNGEE. Written as DNA, the CDR3 is TGTGCCAGCAGCGTCCGGCCCCAAGAGACCCAGTACTTC. This sequence encodes CASSVRPQETQYF. The complete variable domain, with remaining parts taken from reference TRBV9 and TRBJ2-5, reads DSGVTQTPKHLITATGQRVTLRCSPRSGDLSVYWYQQSLDQGLQFLIQYYNGEERAKGNILERFSAQQFPDLHSELNLSSLELGDSALYFCASSVRPQETQYFGPGTRLLVL.

This clone was observed a handful of times. J is TRBJ2-1 and V is TRBV27; D is undetermined. V was trimmed by 7 bases and J by 7 bases, leaving 11 bases between them. The CDR3 extends over 12 amino acids. Germline assignment: CDR1 MNHEY and CDR2 SMNVEV (reference sequence). The CDR3 sequence is CASTGRGNEQFF. CDR3 bases: TGTGCCAGCACCGGGCGAGGAAATGAGCAGTTCTTC.